A single T cell receptor beta chain is shown here with its context. Its antigen remains unknown. This entry comes from a study of CD8+ T cells in alopecia areata. About the study: Tofacitinib therapy lasting 6 to 18 months was followed by 6 months off drug.

cDNA serving as the sequencing template came from extracted, reverse transcribed RNA. The method was immunoSEQ multiplex PCR; TCRdb's version includes in-frame clones alone and lacks a portion of them. The table shows around 100,000 clones, with 85% to 90% occurring only once. Study-wide findings and caveats: Alopecia totalis/universalis scalp especially showed more expanded CD8+ clones than normal scalp. Tofacitinib significantly brought down scalp clonality and expanded CD8+ clones among top 100.

The sample's treatment: oral pan-JAK inhibitor, 5-10 mg twice daily. V lost 0 bases and J lost 6, with 15 bases in between. The CDR3 is 16 residues long. Germline loops: CDR1 MGHRA, CDR2 YSYEKL. Sequences were derived from CD8+ T cells sorted from blood, sampled at approximately week 34, from a patient treated with tofacitinib. The sequence was obtained from a human donor with alopecia areata. This rearrangement joins TRBV4-1 to TRBJ2-1; D may be TRBD2 (6 bases). The CDR3 spells CASSQDRSGWSNEQFF. DNA for the CDR3: TGCGCCAGCAGCCAAGATCGCAGCGGGTGGAGCAATGAGCAGTTCTTC.